Following are 14 T cell receptor beta chains from one sample sequenced in a study of T cells after yellow fever vaccination (dated by TCRdb to 2018 to 2020). Libraries came from 5' RACE. The sequencing machine was an Illumina HiSeq 2500. The public reads were quality trimmed at Q25 with fastp and then assembled into clones with MiXCR by TCRdb, keeping productive beta chains. Rows are combined by CDR3 protein, so each entry shows the most common genes and DNA. The table for this sample lists 170,000 or so distinct CDR3 sequences; roughly 6.2% of them were counted only once. Nearly 3% of the sample goes to the ten largest clones. The meaning of the sample's treatment or condition label: live attenuated yellow fever vaccine strain. This material consisted of CD4+ T cells sorted from PBMCs, taken on the day of the first yellow fever vaccination. Receptors originate from a man younger than 35 who received the YFV17D yellow fever vaccine.

The chain employs TRBV20-1 and TRBJ1-2, with TRBD1 matching 7 bases. Germline V CDR1 and CDR2: DFQATT, SNEGSKA (reference sequence). CDR3 length: 13 residues. The ends lost 6 bases at V and 5 bases at J; junction bases unmatched: 9. The CDR3 bases are TGCAGTGCCCCGACGACAGGGTCTTATGGCTACACCTTC. Protein: CSAPTTGSYGYTF.

The V and J genes are TRBV5-1 and TRBJ2-7; D not certain. V lost 1 base, J lost 2 bases, and 13 bases lay in between. Germline V gene sequence: CDR1 SGHRS, CDR2 YFSETQ. The CDR3 loop spans 15 amino acids. CDR3 loop: CASSLSGPVTYEQYF. The CDR3 DNA follows: TGCGCCAGCAGCTTGTCCGGACCGGTTACCTACGAGCAGTACTTC.

The table lists this clonotype with many counts. This chain uses TRBV29-1 with TRBJ1-5; no clear D. CDR1 and CDR2 (germline): SQVTM, ANQGSEA. V lost 4 bases, J lost 4 bases, and 11 bases lay in between. CDR3 length: 13 amino acids. CDR3 coding DNA: TGCAGCGTTGTGGAGGGAAGAAATCAGCCCCAGCATTTT. Its translation: CSVVEGRNQPQHF.

This clonotype was detected many times. V gene TRBV28 combines with J gene TRBJ2-7; 7 nucleotides agree with TRBD1. Germline loops: CDR1 MDHEN, CDR2 SYDVKM. This CDR3 spans 14 amino acids. V trimming: 5 bases; J trimming: 4 bases; junction bases outside the gene matches: 8. The CDR3 DNA is TGTGCCAGCAGTCTAGGACAGGTCGGGTACGAGCAGTACTTC. Translating gives CASSLGQVGYEQYF.

This clonotype was observed at least ten times. The chain carries TRBV20-1 and TRBJ2-1; TRBD1 is a possible D gene (6 bases). Germline V CDR1 and CDR2: DFQATT, SNEGSKA (reference sequence). This CDR3 has 13 residues. V dropped 4 bases and J dropped 4 bases, with 11 bases sitting between them. The CDR3 region is CSANTGHYNEQFF. Here the CDR3 DNA reads TGCAGTGCTAACACGGGACATTACAATGAGCAGTTCTTC.

Points on this clonotype: This may arise from a read error, as a much more abundant clone is one base away. CDR3 sequence: CATSRDDGFFYNEQFF. The CDR3 DNA reads TGTGCCACCAGCAGAGATGACGGGTTCTTCTACAATGAGCAGTTCTTC. V is TRBV15 and J is TRBJ2-1; D not certain. V lost 0 bases and J 3 bases, leaving 12 bases between the germline ends. Per germline, CDR1 LNHNV and CDR2 YYDKDF (reference sequence). CDR3 length: 16 amino acids.

The rearrangement links TRBV5-1 to TRBJ2-5; TRBD1 aligns across 8 bases. Germline V gene sequence: CDR1 SGHRS, CDR2 YFSETQ. The V gene end was trimmed by 0 bases and the J gene end by 5 bases; junction bases not matched to a gene: 3. This CDR3 is built from 14 residues. The CDR3 region is CASSLAGQAETQYF. The CDR3 coding sequence is TGCGCCAGCAGCTTGGCGGGACAGGCGGAGACCCAGTACTTC.

This clonotype was seen only once. The chain couples TRBV27 to TRBJ2-1, with a weak D call TRBD2 (5 bases). Between the trimmed V and J ends, which lost 4 bases and 0 bases, there was a span of 19 bases. The germline gives CDR1 MNHEY, CDR2 SMNVEV (reference sequence). The CDR3 covers 18 residues. CDR3 sequence reads: CASSSFRRRVSSYNEQFF. The CDR3 DNA follows: TGTGCCAGCAGTTCGTTTCGACGGCGGGTTAGCTCCTACAATGAGCAGTTCTTC.

V and J are TRBV7-2 and TRBJ1-2; D possibly corresponds to TRBD1 (5 bases). CDR1 and CDR2 from the germline V gene are SGHTA and FQGNSA. The CDR3 covers 15 residues. The V end was cut by 5 bases, the J end by 4 bases, with 17 bases between. For the CDR3, the DNA is TGTGCCAGCAGCGCCCGGGACCTGGTCCTCTATGGCTACACCTTC. Translation gives CASSARDLVLYGYTF.

This clonotype was seen a handful of times. V and J are TRBV12-3 or TRBV12-4 and TRBJ1-5; D is possibly TRBD1 (6 bases). The CDR3 has 14 residues. With 3 bases removed from V and 4 bases from J, the gap between germline ends came to 10 bases. CDR3 in DNA: TGTGCCAGCAGTTTTACGGACAGAAATCAGCCCCAGCATTTT. This encodes CASSFTDRNQPQHF.

There are a few counts of this clonotype. The rearrangement links TRBV4-2 to TRBJ1-4; no reliable D call. The germline gives CDR1 LGHNA, CDR2 YNFKEQ. V gave up 2 bases and J gave up 2 bases, with 6 bases separating them. There are 14 residues in the CDR3. CDR3 sequence: CASSQQTTNEKLFF. CDR3 coding DNA: TGTGCCAGCAGCCAACAGACTACTAATGAAAAACTGTTTTTT.

The chain is built from TRBV15 and TRBJ2-6; D not certain. With 0 bases removed from V and 0 bases from J, the gap between germline ends came to 6 bases. Germline-derived CDR1 and CDR2 are LNHNV and YYDKDF (reference sequence). The length of the CDR3 is 16 residues. The chain's CDR3 is CATSRDLFSGANVLTF. The CDR3, as DNA: TGTGCCACCAGCAGAGATCTGTTCTCTGGGGCCAACGTCCTGACTTTC.

This clonotype turned up a few times. The rearrangement links TRBV7-8 to TRBJ2-5; TRBD2 matches at 7 bases. The germline CDR1 and CDR2 sequences are SGHVS and FQNEAQ. V gave up 5 bases and J gave up 7 bases; unmatched junction bases: 7. This CDR3 spans 13 amino acids. The CDR3 region has the DNA TGTGCCAGCAGCCCCATGCGGGGGAGGACCCAGTACTTC. This gives the protein CASSPMRGRTQYF.

In its sample, this clonotype was seen once. This chain uses TRBV7-2 with TRBJ2-1, with 8 nucleotides matching TRBD2. This CDR3 is 12 amino acids long. Unmatched junction bases numbered 4, after V lost 0 bases and J lost 15 bases. Germline V gene lookup returns CDR1 SGHTA and CDR2 FQGNSA. CDR3 bases: TGTGCCAGCAGCTTAGCTAACGGGAGGGGGTTCTTC. Its protein is CASSLANGRGFF.